Given below is one T cell receptor beta chain in context. It has no known antigen specificity. Base qualities are not provided; no much larger clone lies one nucleotide away. CDR1 and CDR2 are read off the germline V gene (reference sequence) as SEHNR and FQNEAQ. The CDR3, cysteine through phenylalanine, is 16 amino acids long. Of the read, only the CDR3 DNA is kept; its 48 bases are in frame from base 1. V is shortened by 5 bases, J by 5 bases, and the region joining them spans 19 bases. This sample was included in a study of shared clonotypes between healthy human individuals (dated by TCRdb to the early 2020s). Background for the entire study: The cohort comprised a couple of women and a few men aged 18 to 49 years. Per donor, three plates each were used for CD4 naive and CD4 memory, two for CD8 naive, and one for CD8 memory. To estimate repertoire size and how much clonotypes are shared between individuals, the study performed deep sequencing of blood TCR repertoires from roughly five healthy adults. Different laboratories and diverse techniques were used to prepare libraries and sequence TCR repertoires, to increase sequencing depth and limit assay-specific biases. Per donor, leukapheresis produced somewhere between about 0.94 and 10 billion PBMCs. What the work shows at the level of the full study, not this receptor alone: Even with the large sequencing depth, rarefaction of the sorted-subset datasets indicated that sequencing was incomplete. Higher generation probabilities were observed for clonotypes shared by all four sorted-subset donors than for non-shared clonotypes. Because the study included a small number of donors, the genetic and exposure-history diversity represented was limited. When a few donors were compared, the shared fraction of clonotypes was approximately 5% for naive CD4, over 3% for naive CD8, 2% to 2.5% for memory CD4, and approximately 0.4% for memory CD8. Naive subsets generally had larger estimated clonotype richness than memory subsets. Sampling was restricted to blood, and TCR repertoires in tissues likely differ from the TCR repertoires found in blood. Based on pairwise subsampling, the degree of clonotype sharing among donors was expected to be affected by sequencing depth.

Using the deep immunoSEQ assay, multiplex PCR amplified TCR CDR3 regions from genomic DNA. Genomic DNA extracted from each cell subset was distributed evenly over all wells of several immunoSEQ 96-well plates, and each plate served as one replicate. For sorted subsets, approximately 210 ng genomic DNA, equal to about 30,000 T cell genomes, was loaded into each replicate PCR. Purified libraries were quantified with a Qubit 3.0 fluorometer, sized on a Bioanalyzer 2100, and re-quantified with the KAPA Library Quantification kit. Each immunoSEQ 96-well plate was sequenced on its own single-read 150-cycle Illumina NextSeq 550 flow cell. The study's processing was this. Because only junctional sequences without quality scores were contained in the immunoSEQ output, filtering matching that applied to full-length reads could not be performed. Sequences were annotated with PyIR, a Python wrapper for IgBLAST v1.9, and V/J genes and CDR3 were assigned using IMGT germline references. Any read was removed if the V/J assignment was weak (E-value above 1e-6), the CDR3 was missing, or the read contained stop codons, out-of-frame junctions, or ambiguous translated residues. V3J clonotypes were defined by identical inferred V gene, J gene, and CDR3 amino acid sequence. To compute the percentage overlap between repertoires, the number of shared unique clonotypes was divided by the size of the smaller repertoire. Richness of each repertoire was evaluated using RTK rarefaction, the Chao1 estimator, and Recon v2.1 estimates of unobserved clonotypes. Generation probabilities for all TCRbeta clonotypes obtained by the gDNA method from four donors were computed using OLGA. TCRdb carries this immuneACCESS record with in-frame sequences only. Its versions omit some clonotypes, under half of them owing to an unresolved V gene in the studies checked, with the rest unexplained. The V and J calls and the clone size are those of that table, but D and trimming were determined from the DNA. This sample comprises fewer than 1.6 million clones, just under 99% of them detected only once. Over 0.3% of the sample is taken by the ten largest.

The donors were healthy, HIV-negative adults with no recently reported acute infections or vaccinations. Every donor was a Caucasian adult residing in Nashville, Tennessee, USA. Magnetic negative selection was used to enrich CD4+ T cells, after which naive cells were positively selected on CD45RA and the negative fraction became the memory subset. Blood was obtained by leukapheresis, after which PBMCs were separated by Ficoll-Histopaque density gradient centrifugation and cryopreserved in liquid nitrogen vapor phase. Analytical flow cytometry was used to check the purity and quantity of every magnetically sorted T cell population. Genomic DNA was isolated from every sorted fraction and measured by UV absorbance on a Nanodrop 2000c.

The chain was built from TRBV7-9 and TRBJ1-5, with TRBD1 as a weak D call on 6 bases. The specimen sequenced was naive CD4+ T cells sorted from blood. The cell subset or site label, as the study defines it: CD45RA+ positively selected. The sequence derives from a man aged 25 to 40 in good health. The CDR3 reads CASSHDLQGGYQPQHF. Here is the DNA: TGTGCCAGCAGCCACGATTTACAGGGAGGTTATCAGCCCCAGCATTTT.